This T cell receptor beta chain comes out of a study of T cell responses to AZD1222 COVID-19 vaccine. TCRdb's copy holds only in-frame clones and misses some; the assay was immunoSEQ multiplex PCR. This table holds more than 150,000 clones, 90% found once. CDR1 is PRHDT and CDR2 is FYEKMQ in the germline V gene (reference sequence). The CDR3 is 17 amino acids. Trimming removed 5 bases from V and 6 bases from J; junction bases left unmatched: 16. The sequence derives from an adult in good health. The chain has TRBV13 and TRBJ2-1; 7 nucleotides align to TRBD2. The material sequenced was peripheral blood, taken on day 0 of AZD1222 vaccination. The CDR3 loop reads CASSNLIDGRYPNEQFF. The CDR3 DNA follows: TGTGCCAGCAGCAACCTAATCGACGGGAGGTACCCCAATGAGCAGTTCTTC.